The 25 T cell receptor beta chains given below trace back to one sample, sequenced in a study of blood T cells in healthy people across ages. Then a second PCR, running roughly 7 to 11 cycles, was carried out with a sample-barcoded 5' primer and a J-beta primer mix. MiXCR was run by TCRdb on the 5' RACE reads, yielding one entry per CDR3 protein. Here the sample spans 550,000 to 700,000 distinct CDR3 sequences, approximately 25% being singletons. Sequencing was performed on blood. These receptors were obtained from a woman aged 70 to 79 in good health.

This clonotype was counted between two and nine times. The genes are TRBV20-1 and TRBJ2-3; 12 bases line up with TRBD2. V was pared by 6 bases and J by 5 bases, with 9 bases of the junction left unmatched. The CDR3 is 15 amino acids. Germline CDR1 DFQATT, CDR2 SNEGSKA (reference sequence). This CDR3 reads CSAFGLAGYGDTQYF. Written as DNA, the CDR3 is TGCAGTGCATTCGGACTAGCGGGGTACGGAGATACGCAGTATTTT.

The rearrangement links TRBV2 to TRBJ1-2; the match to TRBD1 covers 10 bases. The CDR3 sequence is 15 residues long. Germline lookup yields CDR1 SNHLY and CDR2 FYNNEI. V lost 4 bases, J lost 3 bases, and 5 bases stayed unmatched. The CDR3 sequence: CASSGGQGVDYGYTF. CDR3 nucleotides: TGTGCCAGCAGTGGCGGACAGGGGGTAGACTATGGCTACACCTTC.

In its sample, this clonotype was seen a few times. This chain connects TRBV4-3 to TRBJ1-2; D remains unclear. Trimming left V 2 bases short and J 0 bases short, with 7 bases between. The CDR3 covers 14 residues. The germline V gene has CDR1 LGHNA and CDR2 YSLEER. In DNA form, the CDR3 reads TGCGCCAGCAGCCAACTTGACGCTAACTATGGCTACACCTTC. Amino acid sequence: CASSQLDANYGYTF.

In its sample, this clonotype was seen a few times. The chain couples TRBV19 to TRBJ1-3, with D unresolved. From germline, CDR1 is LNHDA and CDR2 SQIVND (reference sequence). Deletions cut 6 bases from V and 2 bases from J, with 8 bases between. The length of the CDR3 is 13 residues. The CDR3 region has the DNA TGTGCCAGTAGCCCAGATCCTGGAAACACCATATATTTT. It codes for CASSPDPGNTIYF.

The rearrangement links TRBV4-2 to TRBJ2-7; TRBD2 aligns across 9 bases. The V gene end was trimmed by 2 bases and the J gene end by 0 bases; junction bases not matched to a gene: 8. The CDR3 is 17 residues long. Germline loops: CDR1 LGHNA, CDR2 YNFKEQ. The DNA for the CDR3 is TGTGCCAGCAGCCAACTCTCTAGCGGGACCTTCTCCTACGAGCAGTACTTC. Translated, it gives CASSQLSSGTFSYEQYF.

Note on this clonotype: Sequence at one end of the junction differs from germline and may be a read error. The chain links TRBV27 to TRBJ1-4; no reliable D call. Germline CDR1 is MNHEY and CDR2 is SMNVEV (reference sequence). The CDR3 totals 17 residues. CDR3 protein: CANSLSKVRGTNEKLFF. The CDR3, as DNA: TGTGCCAACAGTTTATCGAAAGTCCGGGGAACTAATGAAAAACTGTTTTTT.

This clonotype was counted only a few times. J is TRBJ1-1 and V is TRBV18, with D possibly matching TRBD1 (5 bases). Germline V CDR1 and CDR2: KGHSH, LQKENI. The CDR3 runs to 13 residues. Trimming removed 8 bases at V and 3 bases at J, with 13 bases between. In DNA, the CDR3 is TGTGCCAGCGGCCAGGGTGGGGACACTGAAGCTTTCTTT. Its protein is CASGQGGDTEAFF.

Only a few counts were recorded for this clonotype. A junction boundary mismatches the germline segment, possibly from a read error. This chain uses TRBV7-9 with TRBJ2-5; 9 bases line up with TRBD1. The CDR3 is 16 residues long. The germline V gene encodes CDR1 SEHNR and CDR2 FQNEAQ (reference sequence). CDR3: CASSLPPGQGSYEQCF. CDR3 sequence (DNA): TGTGCCAGCAGCTTACCTCCAGGACAGGGGTCCTACGAGCAGTGCTTC.

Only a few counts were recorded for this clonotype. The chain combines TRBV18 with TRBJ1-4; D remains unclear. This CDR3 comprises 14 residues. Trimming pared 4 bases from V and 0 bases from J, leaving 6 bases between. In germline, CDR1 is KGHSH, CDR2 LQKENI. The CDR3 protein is CASSRSATNEKLFF. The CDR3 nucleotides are TGTGCCAGCTCACGGTCAGCAACTAATGAAAAACTGTTTTTT. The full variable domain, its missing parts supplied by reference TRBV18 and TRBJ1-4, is NAGVMQNPRHLVRRRGQEARLRCSPMKGHSHVYWYRQLPEEGLKFMVYLQKENIIDESGMPKERFSAEFPKEGPSILRIQQVVRGDSAAYFCASSRSATNEKLFFGSGTQLSVL.

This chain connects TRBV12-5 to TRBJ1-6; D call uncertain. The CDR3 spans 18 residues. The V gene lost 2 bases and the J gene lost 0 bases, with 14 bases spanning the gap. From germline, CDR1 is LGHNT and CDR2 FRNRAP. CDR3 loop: CASGLLAAASSYNSPLHF. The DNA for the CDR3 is TGTGCTAGTGGTTTGCTGGCGGCCGCGAGCTCCTATAATTCACCCCTCCACTTT.

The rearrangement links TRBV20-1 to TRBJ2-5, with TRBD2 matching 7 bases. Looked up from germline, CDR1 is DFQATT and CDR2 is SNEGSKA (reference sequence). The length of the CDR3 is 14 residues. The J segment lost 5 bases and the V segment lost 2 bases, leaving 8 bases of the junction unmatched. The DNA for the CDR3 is TGCAGTGCTAGACTCGGGGCCGGGAGGGAGACCCAGTACTTC. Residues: CSARLGAGRETQYF.

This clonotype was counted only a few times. The CDR3 here is CASSLMADGANVLTF. The DNA of the CDR3 is TGTGCCAGCAGCTTAATGGCAGATGGGGCCAACGTCCTGACTTTC. This chain connects TRBV11-3 to TRBJ2-6; D remains unclear. Germline V lookup: CDR1 SGHNT, CDR2 YENEEA. Trimming removed 2 bases at V and 3 bases at J, with 8 bases between. CDR3 length: 15 residues.

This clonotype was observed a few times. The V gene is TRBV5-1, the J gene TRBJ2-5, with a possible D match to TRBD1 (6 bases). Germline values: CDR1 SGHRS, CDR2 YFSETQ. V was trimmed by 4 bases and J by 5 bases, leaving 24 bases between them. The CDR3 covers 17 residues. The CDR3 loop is CASSLQLGHWNLETQYF. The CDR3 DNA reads TGCGCCAGCAGCCTACAGTTGGGACATTGGAATTTGGAGACCCAGTACTTC.

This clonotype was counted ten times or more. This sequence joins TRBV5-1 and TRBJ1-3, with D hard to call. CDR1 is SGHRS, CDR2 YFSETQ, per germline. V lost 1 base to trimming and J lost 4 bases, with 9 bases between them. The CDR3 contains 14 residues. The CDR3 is CASSLTGEGNTIYF. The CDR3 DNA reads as TGCGCCAGCAGCTTGACGGGAGAAGGAAACACCATATATTTT.

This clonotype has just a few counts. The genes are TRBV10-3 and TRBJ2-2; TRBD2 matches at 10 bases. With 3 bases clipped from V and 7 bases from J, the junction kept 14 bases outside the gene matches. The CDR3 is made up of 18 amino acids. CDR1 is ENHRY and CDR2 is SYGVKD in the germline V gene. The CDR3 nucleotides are TGTGCCATCAGTGAACCACTCCTCGGGACTAGCGATGGCGGGGAGCTGTTTTTT. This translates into CAISEPLLGTSDGGELFF.

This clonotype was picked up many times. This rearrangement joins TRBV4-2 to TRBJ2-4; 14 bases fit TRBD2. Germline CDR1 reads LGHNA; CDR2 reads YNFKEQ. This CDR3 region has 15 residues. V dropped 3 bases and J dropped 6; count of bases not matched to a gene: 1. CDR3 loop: CASSQTSGGANIQYF. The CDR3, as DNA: TGTGCCAGCAGCCAGACTAGCGGGGGGGCAAACATTCAGTACTTC.

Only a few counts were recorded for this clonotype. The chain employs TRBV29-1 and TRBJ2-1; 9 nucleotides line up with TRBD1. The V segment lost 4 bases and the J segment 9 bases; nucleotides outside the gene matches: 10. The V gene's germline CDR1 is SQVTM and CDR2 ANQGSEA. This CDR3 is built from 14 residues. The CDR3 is CSVGPDRGRSEQFF. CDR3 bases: TGCAGCGTTGGGCCGGACAGGGGTAGGAGTGAGCAGTTCTTC.

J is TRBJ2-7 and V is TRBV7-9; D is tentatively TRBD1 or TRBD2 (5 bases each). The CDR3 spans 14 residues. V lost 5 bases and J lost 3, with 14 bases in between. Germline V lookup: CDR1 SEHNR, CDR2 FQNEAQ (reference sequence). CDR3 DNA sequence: TGTGCCAGCAGCCTCTATGAGGGGAACTACGAGCAGTACTTC. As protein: CASSLYEGNYEQYF.

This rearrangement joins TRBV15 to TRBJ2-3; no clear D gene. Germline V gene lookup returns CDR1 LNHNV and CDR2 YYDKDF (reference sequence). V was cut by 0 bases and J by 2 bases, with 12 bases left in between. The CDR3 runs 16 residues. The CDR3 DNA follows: TGTGCCACCAGCAGAGACGGCCGCTCCCCCACAGATACGCAGTATTTT. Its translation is CATSRDGRSPTDTQYF.

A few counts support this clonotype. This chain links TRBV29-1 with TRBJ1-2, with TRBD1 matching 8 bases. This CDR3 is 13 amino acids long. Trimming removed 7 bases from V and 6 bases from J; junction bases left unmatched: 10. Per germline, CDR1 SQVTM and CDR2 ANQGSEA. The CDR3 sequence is CSASLQGADGYTF. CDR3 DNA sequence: TGCAGCGCCTCTCTTCAGGGGGCAGATGGCTACACCTTC. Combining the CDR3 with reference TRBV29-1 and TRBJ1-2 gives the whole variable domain SAVISQKPSRDICQRGTSLTIQCQVDSQVTMMFWYRQQPGQSLTLIATANQGSEATYESGFVIDKFPISRPNLTFSTLTVSNMSPEDSSIYLCSASLQGADGYTFGSGTRLTVV.

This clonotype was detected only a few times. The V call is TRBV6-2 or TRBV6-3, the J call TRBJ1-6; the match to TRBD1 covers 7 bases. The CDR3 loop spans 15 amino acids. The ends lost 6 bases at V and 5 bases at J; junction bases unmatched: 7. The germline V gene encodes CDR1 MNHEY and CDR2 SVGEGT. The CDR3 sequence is CASSHRQGDNSPLHF. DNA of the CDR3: TGTGCCAGCAGCCACAGACAGGGTGATAATTCACCCCTCCACTTT.

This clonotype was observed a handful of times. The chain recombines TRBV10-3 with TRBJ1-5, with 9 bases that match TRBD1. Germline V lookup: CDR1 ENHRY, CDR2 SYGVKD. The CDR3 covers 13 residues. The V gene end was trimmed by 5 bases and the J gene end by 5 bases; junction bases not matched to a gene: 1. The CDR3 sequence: CAISTGGDQPQHF. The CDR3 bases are TGTGCCATCAGTACAGGGGGCGATCAGCCCCAGCATTTT.

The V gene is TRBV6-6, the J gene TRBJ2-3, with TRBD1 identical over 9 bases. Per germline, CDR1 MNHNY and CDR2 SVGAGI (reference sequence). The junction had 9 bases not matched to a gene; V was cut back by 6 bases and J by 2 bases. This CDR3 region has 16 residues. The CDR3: CASSRDRVPITDTQYF. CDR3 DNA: TGTGCCAGCAGCCGGGACAGGGTGCCCATCACAGATACGCAGTATTTT.

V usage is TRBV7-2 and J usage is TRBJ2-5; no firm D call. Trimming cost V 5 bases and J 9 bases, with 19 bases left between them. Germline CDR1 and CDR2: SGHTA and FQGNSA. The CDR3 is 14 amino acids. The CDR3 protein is CASSPHRPDGSQYF. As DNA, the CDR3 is TGTGCCAGCAGCCCACACAGACCCGACGGGTCCCAGTACTTC.

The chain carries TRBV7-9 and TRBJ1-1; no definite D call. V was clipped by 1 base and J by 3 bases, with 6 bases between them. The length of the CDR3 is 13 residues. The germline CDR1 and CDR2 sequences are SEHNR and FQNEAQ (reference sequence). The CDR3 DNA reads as TGTGCCAGCAGCTTAGATCGGTACACTGAAGCTTTCTTT. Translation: CASSLDRYTEAFF.